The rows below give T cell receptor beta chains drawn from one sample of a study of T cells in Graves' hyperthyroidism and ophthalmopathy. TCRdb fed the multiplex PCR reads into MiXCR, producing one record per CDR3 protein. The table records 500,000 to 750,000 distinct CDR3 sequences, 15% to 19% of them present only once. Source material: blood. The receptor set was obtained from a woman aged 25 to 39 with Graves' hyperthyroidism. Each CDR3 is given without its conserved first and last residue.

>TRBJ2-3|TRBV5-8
ASSLAGHDTQY
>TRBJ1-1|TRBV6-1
ASSDPTTEAF
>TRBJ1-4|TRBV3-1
ASAATNEKLF
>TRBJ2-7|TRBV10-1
ASSENRGEQY
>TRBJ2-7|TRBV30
AWGEGLAGVYEQY
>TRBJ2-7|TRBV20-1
SPRPGTSGSSYEQY
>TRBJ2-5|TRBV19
ASMGRGYQETQY
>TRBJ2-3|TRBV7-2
ASSDSLNTITDTQY
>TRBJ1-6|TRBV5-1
ASSPAQGNSPLH
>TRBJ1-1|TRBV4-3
ASSQDERGIEAF
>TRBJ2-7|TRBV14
ASSQDFGALEQY
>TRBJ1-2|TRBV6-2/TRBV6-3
ASSPPGQGRGYT
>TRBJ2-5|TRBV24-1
ATSDLGAGETQY
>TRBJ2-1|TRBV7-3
ASSSGLAGRPEQF
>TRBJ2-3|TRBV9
VSSAPAGLPGDTQY
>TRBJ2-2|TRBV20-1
SARAMKGAGGAPAGELF
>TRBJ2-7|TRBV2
ASSKLADSYEQY
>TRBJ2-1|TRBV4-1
ASSQRDFHNEQF
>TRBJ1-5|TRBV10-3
AISDAGLGQPQH
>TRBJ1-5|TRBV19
ASSIELLWQGASPFSNQPQH
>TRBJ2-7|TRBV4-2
ASSQDYYYEQY
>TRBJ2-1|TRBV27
ASSLLGLATYNEQF
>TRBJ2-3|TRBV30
AWGARDTQY